These 7 T cell receptor beta chains share one sample of origin, sequenced in a study of blood T cell repertoires in COVID-19. Generated by immunoSEQ multiplex PCR, the TCRdb table keeps only in-frame clones and is missing some. The sample yields about 86,000 clones, 85% seen once. Sequencing was done on a sample of peripheral blood. These TCRs come from a man aged 45-65 years with acute or convalescent COVID-19.

This chain uses TRBV28 with TRBJ2-7; 8 bases are a match to TRBD2. Germline V gene sequence: CDR1 MDHEN, CDR2 SYDVKM. Trimming at V came to 4 bases and at J to 0 bases, leaving 8 bases not matched to a gene. The CDR3 is made up of 16 amino acids. CDR3 region: CASSSLGRVGSYEQYF. DNA for the CDR3: TGTGCCAGCAGTTCCCTCGGGAGGGTAGGCTCCTACGAGCAGTACTTC.

The rearrangement links TRBV4-1 to TRBJ2-7, with 7 bases identical to TRBD2. Germline V gene data show CDR1 as MGHRA and CDR2 as YSYEKL. After removal of 5 bases from V and 6 bases from J, the junction contained 4 bases not matched to a gene. The length of the CDR3 is 12 residues. CDR3 sequence (DNA): TGCGCCAGCAGCACGTCGGGGGGCGAGCAGTACTTC. Protein sequence: CASSTSGGEQYF.

The CDR3 protein is CASSSGGPGYITEAFF. The CDR3 DNA follows: TGTGCCAGCAGCTCCGGGGGTCCGGGTTATATCACTGAAGCTTTCTTT. V gene TRBV7-8 combines with J gene TRBJ1-1; TRBD1 is a possible D gene (5 bases). Germline CDR1 is SGHVS and CDR2 is FQNEAQ. V dropped 4 bases and J dropped 4 bases, with 19 bases sitting between them. This CDR3 contains 16 residues.

The J gene is TRBJ1-1, the V gene TRBV12-3 or TRBV12-4; D not certain. The CDR3 length is 13 residues. Trimming took 6 bases from V and 2 from J, leaving 10 bases between them. The CDR3 coding sequence is TGTGCCAGCAGAATGGGCAGCAACACTGAAGCTTTCTTT. It codes for CASRMGSNTEAFF.

The V and J genes are TRBV15 and TRBJ2-7; D remains unclear. V was shortened by 0 bases and J by 1 base, with 7 bases between the two germline ends. Germline values: CDR1 LNHNV, CDR2 YYDKDF (reference sequence). This CDR3 contains 14 residues. The DNA for the CDR3 is TGTGCCACCAGCAGAGATCGAACTTCCTACGAGCAGTACTTC. This translates into CATSRDRTSYEQYF.

V gene TRBV7-9 combines with J gene TRBJ1-1; maybe TRBD1 (5 bases). The CDR3 contains 14 residues. V gave up 5 bases and J gave up 7 bases, with 17 bases separating them. Germline V gene sequence: CDR1 SEHNR, CDR2 FQNEAQ (reference sequence). CDR3 protein: CASSRTGGIDEAFF. CDR3 bases: TGTGCCAGCAGCCGCACCGGGGGAATCGATGAAGCTTTCTTT. The variable domain in full, with the rest retrieved from reference TRBV7-9 and TRBJ1-1, is DTGVSQNPRHKITKRGQNVTFRCDPISEHNRLYWYRQTLGQGPEFLTYFQNEAQLEKSRLLSDRFSAERPKGSFSTLEIQRTEQGDSAMYLCASSRTGGIDEAFFGQGTRLTVV.

This clone turned up a few times. The chain has TRBV14 and TRBJ2-1; TRBD2 agrees at 11 bases. Looked up from germline, CDR1 is SGHDN and CDR2 is FVKESK. This CDR3 is 17 amino acids long. V shed 2 bases and J 4 bases; nucleotides not matched to a gene: 7. The CDR3 region has the DNA TGTGCCAGCAGCCAAAAGGTAGCGGGAGGGATTTACAATGAGCAGTTCTTC. Encoded protein: CASSQKVAGGIYNEQFF.